This T cell receptor (beta chain) derives from a study of T cell repertoires in cytomegalovirus infection. The wider study: Recently identified HLA-C-restricted CMV epitopes were used, and well-studied HLA-B-restricted CMV epitopes were used as well. Indications came from public TCR beta signatures; they pointed to CMV infection and to a matching HLA type. Study-level points and caveats: The ex vivo response was dominated by HLA-C-restricted CMV-specific TCR beta clonotypes.

TCRdb analysed the reads with MiXCR anew, one entry per CDR3 protein. The sample has under 50,000 distinct CDR3 sequences, 20% to 25% seen once; the top ten hold 70% to 90%. Concerning this clonotype itself: Its specificity is not known.

The sequenced sample was CD8+ T cells from cultured PBMCs, obtained from culture after CMV antigen stimulation. This receptor was taken from a human donor in good health (CMV status not recorded). Some clones in this sample may be carry-over from other donors' samples.

The CDR3 region has the DNA TGCAGTGCTATTCGGGAGCGGGAATTCCACAATGAGCAGTTCTTC. Translation gives CSAIREREFHNEQFF. This sequence joins TRBV20-1 and TRBJ2-1; 7 bases fit TRBD2. Germline loops: CDR1 DFQATT, CDR2 SNEGSKA (reference sequence). This CDR3 has 15 amino acids. V was clipped by 4 bases and J by 5 bases; unmatched bases: 11.